The 21 T cell receptor beta chains presented below share a single source sample, sequenced in a study of T and B cells in COVID-19 patients. Multiplex PCR with BIOMED2 TRB-A/B primer pools amplified TRB rearrangements. TCRdb re-analysed the multiplex PCR reads in MiXCR, keeping a single row per CDR3 protein. The sample holds some 2,100 distinct CDR3 sequences, under 30% seen once. From blood, 250-500 ng of genomic DNA served as TRB template. The sample taken for sequencing was blood. The receptors here all came from a human donor with active COVID-19.

By sample fraction, this clonotype is medium-sized. The genes are TRBV6-5 and TRBJ1-2; no reliable D call. Germline CDR1 reads MNHEY; CDR2 reads SVGAGI. This CDR3 is 14 amino acids long. V lost 0 bases, J lost 4 bases, and 9 bases lay in between. The CDR3 region has the DNA TGTGCCAGCAGTTACTCCCCAGGTGGCTATGGCTACACCTTC. It encodes CASSYSPGGYGYTF.

By share, this clonotype ranks as medium-sized. The J gene is TRBJ1-6, the V gene TRBV19, with TRBD1 as a possible D gene (5 bases). The CDR3 has 13 amino acids. In germline, CDR1 is LNHDA, CDR2 SQIVND (reference sequence). V was clipped by 11 bases and J by 3 bases, with 11 bases between them. The CDR3: CASGDGYNSPLHF. Here the CDR3 DNA reads TGTGCCTCGGGGGACGGCTATAATTCACCCCTCCACTTT.

A few counts support this clonotype. The rearrangement links TRBV27 to TRBJ1-2, with D perhaps matching TRBD1 (5 bases). Trimming pared 5 bases from V and 4 bases from J, leaving 11 bases between. The CDR3 is 13 amino acids. Germline V gene data show CDR1 as MNHEY and CDR2 as SMNVEV (reference sequence). CDR3 in DNA: TGTGCCAGCAGTCCCCGGACAAGCTATGGCTACACCTTC. It encodes CASSPRTSYGYTF.

This rearrangement joins TRBV19 to TRBJ2-3, with no clear D. The V end was cut by 3 bases, the J end by 3 bases, with 4 bases between. CDR3 length equals 12 residues. CDR1 LNHDA and CDR2 SQIVND come from the germline V gene (reference sequence). CDR3 nucleotide sequence: TGTGCCAGTAGTATCGGAACAGATACGCAGTATTTT. It translates to CASSIGTDTQYF.

This clonotype is labeled as medium-sized (0.01 to 0.1%). This chain uses TRBV19 with TRBJ2-7; possible D gene TRBD1, 5 bases. The CDR3 is made up of 15 amino acids. Per the germline V gene, CDR1 is LNHDA and CDR2 is SQIVND (reference sequence). The V end was cut by 7 bases, the J end by 0 bases, with 16 bases between. Written as DNA, the CDR3 is TGTGCCAGTACCGTCGACAGTACCAACTCCTACGAGCAGTACTTC. Its translation: CASTVDSTNSYEQYF.

This chain connects TRBV2 to TRBJ2-3; D may be TRBD2 (5 bases). Germline-derived CDR1 and CDR2 are SNHLY and FYNNEI. V lost 3 bases and J lost 4, with 8 bases in between. CDR3 size: 13 residues. This CDR3 is CASSEGSSDTQYF. As DNA, the CDR3 is TGTGCCAGCAGTGAGGGGAGTTCAGATACGCAGTATTTT.

This clonotype qualifies as medium-sized. The chain couples TRBV6-2 or TRBV6-3 to TRBJ2-7, with 9 positions matching TRBD1. The length of the CDR3 is 17 residues. Germline-derived CDR1 and CDR2 are MNHEY and SVGEGT. V shed 5 bases and J 5 bases; nucleotides not matched to a gene: 16. The CDR3 protein is CASSPGTGSIYPNEQYF. Written as DNA, the CDR3 is TGTGCCAGCAGTCCTGGGACAGGGTCAATCTATCCTAACGAGCAGTACTTC.

Within the sample, this clonotype is medium-sized. The chain is built from TRBV19 and TRBJ1-1; TRBD1 is a possible D gene (6 bases). From germline, CDR1 is LNHDA and CDR2 SQIVND (reference sequence). Trimming pared 7 bases from V and 8 bases from J, leaving 23 bases between. The CDR3 is 15 residues long. CDR3: CASTGPGVKILEAFF. CDR3 DNA sequence: TGTGCCAGTACAGGACCAGGGGTTAAAATTTTGGAAGCTTTCTTT.

This clonotype is categorized as medium-sized. The V and J genes are TRBV29-1 and TRBJ1-2; D unresolved. Trimming stripped 4 bases from V and 4 bases from J, with 16 bases between. The CDR3 loop spans 14 amino acids. Germline assignment: CDR1 SQVTM and CDR2 ANQGSEA. The CDR3 sequence is CSVVIPGGSYGYTF. The CDR3 region has the DNA TGCAGCGTTGTTATACCCGGCGGGTCCTATGGCTACACCTTC.

This clonotype is labeled medium-sized. This chain connects TRBV30 to TRBJ2-3; D is unresolved. V was trimmed by 0 bases and J by 5 bases, leaving 6 bases between them. Germline V CDR1 and CDR2: GTSNPN, SVGIG (reference sequence). This CDR3 region has 12 residues. The CDR3 sequence is CAWSVLGDTQYF. For the CDR3, the DNA is TGTGCCTGGAGTGTACTCGGAGATACGCAGTATTTT.

This clonotype has only one observation. This chain connects TRBV14 to TRBJ2-2; 11 bases line up with TRBD1. V trimming: 4 bases; J trimming: 6 bases; junction bases outside the gene matches: 16. This CDR3 is built from 19 residues. CDR1 and CDR2 (germline): SGHDN, FVKESK. Written as DNA, the CDR3 is TGTGCCAGCAGCCTTCTTCCGGGACAGGGGGTAGGATCGGCCGGGGAGCTGTTTTTT. Translating gives CASSLLPGQGVGSAGELFF.

The gene calls are TRBV6-5 and TRBJ1-1; possible D gene TRBD1, 6 bases. V was trimmed by 2 bases and J by 5 bases, leaving 12 bases between them. CDR1 and CDR2 (germline): MNHEY, SVGAGI. There are 14 residues in the CDR3. CDR3 protein: CASSYGGRRTEAFF. The DNA for the CDR3 is TGTGCCAGCAGTTACGGGGGGCGCAGGACTGAAGCTTTCTTT.

Relative to its sample, this clonotype is medium-sized. The chain carries TRBV7-9 and TRBJ1-6; D gene uncertain. Germline lookup yields CDR1 SEHNR and CDR2 FQNEAQ (reference sequence). V was pared by 5 bases and J by 7 bases, with 18 bases between. The CDR3 runs 16 residues. The CDR3 here is CASSPLEGLRNSPLHF. CDR3 coding DNA: TGTGCCAGCAGCCCCCTGGAAGGGTTAAGGAATTCACCCCTCCACTTT. Based on the CDR3 plus reference TRBV7-9 and TRBJ1-6, the full variable domain is DTGVSQNPRHKITKRGQNVTFRCDPISEHNRLYWYRQTLGQGPEFLTYFQNEAQLEKSRLLSDRFSAERPKGSFSTLEIQRTEQGDSAMYLCASSPLEGLRNSPLHFGNGTRLTVT.

This clonotype was detected a few times. The chain combines TRBV28 with TRBJ1-2; D gene unclear. CDR1 and CDR2 from the germline V gene are MDHEN and SYDVKM. The V end lost 10 bases, the J end lost 2 bases, and 8 bases lay between the germline ends. The CDR3 extends over 11 amino acids. CDR3 nucleotide sequence: TGTGCCACCCGAGGCAACTATGGCTACACCTTC. It is translated as CATRGNYGYTF.

As concerns this clonotype: A junction end diverges from the germline sequence, so it may reflect a read error. The chain couples TRBV19 to TRBJ1-5; 10 nucleotides align to TRBD1. Germline V CDR1 and CDR2: LNHDA, SQIVND (reference sequence). CDR3 length equals 16 residues. Here the CDR3 DNA reads TGTGCCAGGAGGAGAACGACAGGGGGCGGGAATCAGACCCAGCATTTT. Amino acids: CARRRTTGGGNQTQHF. The variable domain in full, with the rest retrieved from reference TRBV19 and TRBJ1-5, is DGGITQSPKYLFRKEGQNVTLSCEQNLNHDAMYWYRQDPGQGLRLIYYSQIVNDFQKGDIAEGYSVSREKKESFPLTVTSAQKNPTAFYLCARRRTTGGGNQTQHFGDGTRLSIL.

In this sample, this clonotype is medium-sized. V is TRBV27 and J is TRBJ2-1; 7 nucleotides align to TRBD2. CDR1 MNHEY and CDR2 SMNVEV come from the germline V gene (reference sequence). This CDR3 spans 16 amino acids. V was clipped by 1 base and J by 10 bases; unmatched bases: 13. The CDR3 DNA follows: TGTGCCAGCAGTTTATTCTCCAGCCGCGGGAGTGGCGAGCAGTTCTTC. Protein sequence: CASSLFSSRGSGEQFF.

Points on this clonotype: A much larger clonotype is one base distant, so this may be a read error. The chain's CDR3 is CARSLGLAENTGELFF. For the CDR3, the DNA is TGTGCCAGAAGCTTGGGTCTAGCGGAGAACACCGGGGAGCTGTTTTTT. This chain joins TRBV5-5 and TRBJ2-2, with 7 positions matching TRBD2. This CDR3 has 16 amino acids. The germline V gene encodes CDR1 SGHKS and CDR2 YYEKEE (reference sequence).

This clonotype is classed as medium-sized. CDR3 residues: CASCQGNQPQHF. Here the CDR3 DNA reads TGTGCCAGCTGCCAAGGCAATCAGCCCCAGCATTTT. V gene TRBV6-6 combines with J gene TRBJ1-5; D call uncertain. Per the germline V gene, CDR1 is MNHNY and CDR2 is SVGAGI (reference sequence). The CDR3 has 12 residues. V lost 8 bases and J lost 2, with 7 bases in between.

This clonotype was seen ten or more times. The CDR3 DNA sequence: TGTGCCAGCAGTGCCCCACTAGCGGGAGCCCTCTACAATGAGCAGTTCTTC. It is translated as CASSAPLAGALYNEQFF. The chain recombines TRBV6-1 with TRBJ2-1; 11 nucleotides line up with TRBD2. Per germline, CDR1 MNHNS and CDR2 SASEGT. With 4 bases clipped from V and 3 bases from J, the junction kept 8 bases outside the gene matches. The CDR3 has 17 amino acids.

This clonotype is labeled medium-sized (0.01 to 0.1%). The chain employs TRBV6-5 and TRBJ2-7, with D perhaps assigned TRBD1 or TRBD2 (5 bases each). Per the germline V gene, CDR1 is MNHEY and CDR2 is SVGAGI. The CDR3 loop spans 13 amino acids. V lost 6 bases, J lost 0 bases, and 9 bases lay in between. The CDR3 nucleotides are TGTGCCAGCAGCCTTGGGACCTCCTACGAGCAGTACTTC. It yields the protein CASSLGTSYEQYF.

Of note for this clonotype: A much more abundant neighbour one base away suggests this may be a read error. The gene calls are TRBV30 and TRBJ2-7; D is ambiguous. The CDR3 covers 12 residues. Germline CDR1 is GTSNPN and CDR2 is SVGIG (reference sequence). CDR3 protein: CAWSVFSCEQYF. The DNA for the CDR3 is TGTGCCTGGAGTGTTTTTTCCTGCGAGCAGTACTTC. The whole variable domain, filled in from reference TRBV30 and TRBJ2-7, reads SQTIHQWPATLVQPVGSPLSLECTVEGTSNPNLYWYRQAAGRGLQLLFYSVGIGQISSEVPQNLSASRPQDRQFILSSKKLLLSDSGFYLCAWSVFSCEQYFGPGTRLTVT.